This T cell receptor beta chain was documented in a study of PD-1 blockade in classical Hodgkin lymphoma. On the study more broadly: Patients were treated with nivolumab at 3 mg/kg, and this was given intravenously every 2 weeks. Study findings and constraints: Diversity similar to that of newly diagnosed patients was seen at baseline in complete responders.

Specified time point: cycle 4 day 1 (C4D1), after less than 7 weeks of nivolumab. After autologous stem cell transplantation all patients relapsed, and prior brentuximab vedotin exposure differed between cohorts. With magnetic negative selection, CD4+ T cells were purified from PBMCs that had been thawed. As regards this clone: Its antigen is not known.

With V trimmed by 6 bases and J by 5 bases, 7 bases remained unmatched. This CDR3 has 15 amino acids. Germline V gives CDR1 MNHNS, CDR2 SASEGT. Measured with immunoSEQ multiplex PCR; TCRdb has only the in-frame clones, and not every one. This sample carries 32,000 or so clones, approximately 90% of them seen once, and the ten largest clones take about 0.45%. Here the sequenced sample was CD4+ T cells from blood, taken before the fourth cycle of nivolumab. The rearrangement links TRBV6-1 to TRBJ1-6; 7 bases map to TRBD1. The TCR comes from a human donor with classical Hodgkin lymphoma. The CDR3 sequence: CASSPITGDNSPLHF. In nucleotides, the CDR3 is TGTGCCAGCAGCCCTATCACAGGGGATAATTCACCCCTCCACTTT.